This T cell receptor (beta chain) was sequenced during a study of shared clonotypes between healthy human individuals. Germline V CDR1 and CDR2: SGHRS, YFSETQ. This CDR3 is 12 amino acids long. Trimming cost V 1 base and J 4 bases, with 5 bases left between them. TCRdb keeps only in-frame clones here, not all; method: immunoSEQ multiplex PCR. The sample lists over 2 million clones, around 92% occurring once. The chain combines TRBV5-1 with TRBJ1-2; D call uncertain. Sequenced material: naive CD4+ T cells from PBMCs. Subset of the sample: CD45RA+ positively selected. This clonotype was sampled from a man aged 18 to 35 in good health. Some clones in this sample may be carry-over from other donors' samples. CDR3 DNA: TGCGCCAGCAGCTTGTCCACCTATGGCTACACCTTC. Amino acids: CASSLSTYGYTF. Looking up the rest from reference TRBV5-1 and TRBJ1-2 gives the full variable domain: KAGVTQTPRYLIKTRGQQVTLSCSPISGHRSVSWYQQTPGQGLQFLFEYFSETQRNKGNFPGRFSGRQFSNSRSEMNVSTLELGDSALYLCASSLSTYGYTFGSGTRLTVV.